This is a list of T cell receptor beta chains from one sample in a study of cytomegalovirus exposure and HLA in healthy donors. Sequenced by immunoSEQ multiplex PCR; TCRdb stores in-frame clones only, minus some. In the table there are under 50,000 clones, 60% to 70% of which are singletons. Sequenced material: PBMCs. Receptor source: a man in his fifties or sixties in good health and CMV-seropositive. Both conserved end residues are part of each CDR3. D genes are given only for firm matches. Clone size is shown for a subset of rows, as once, few, many or a class of expanded clone.

V gene	J gene	D gene	clone size	CDR3 protein	CDR3 DNA
TRBV13	TRBJ1-1	TRBD1	-	CASSSYRGTEAFF	TGTGCCAGCAGCTCATACAGGGGCACTGAAGCTTTCTTT
TRBV7-2	TRBJ2-5	TRBD2	-	CASSLQSGGEETQYF	TGTGCCAGCAGCTTACAATCCGGGGGGGAAGAGACCCAGTACTTC
TRBV5-8	TRBJ1-1	TRBD1	-	CASSLEGQGRTEAFF	TGTGCCAGCAGCTTGGAAGGACAGGGGAGGACTGAAGCTTTCTTT
TRBV25-1	TRBJ1-1	-	few	CASTLNGDRTEAFF	TGTGCCAGCACCCTGAACGGGGATCGGACTGAAGCTTTCTTT
TRBV5-8	TRBJ2-2	TRBD1	-	CASSSRDRRTGELFF	TGTGCCAGCAGCTCCCGGGACAGAAGGACCGGGGAGCTGTTTTTT
TRBV9	TRBJ1-1	-	-	CASSVAGMNTEAFF	TGTGCCAGCAGCGTAGCAGGCATGAACACTGAAGCTTTCTTT
TRBV11-2	TRBJ1-1	-	-	CASSLDGQNTEAFF	TGTGCCAGCAGCTTAGATGGACAGAACACTGAAGCTTTCTTT
TRBV10-1	TRBJ1-2	-	-	CASSVAGAPFNYGYTF	TGCGCCAGCAGTGTCGCGGGGGCCCCCTTTAACTATGGCTACACCTTC
TRBV6-5	TRBJ1-2	TRBD1	-	CASSLNRGVINGYTF	TGTGCCAGCAGTTTGAACAGGGGTGTGATTAATGGCTACACCTTC
TRBV6-1	TRBJ2-5	-	-	CASSVQVFKETQYF	TGTGCCAGCAGTGTTCAGGTCTTCAAAGAGACCCAGTACTTC
TRBV5-4	TRBJ2-5	-	-	CASSLAGVGAQYF	TGTGCCAGCAGCTTAGCAGGGGTTGGGGCCCAGTACTTC
TRBV16	TRBJ1-1	-	-	CASSQDRNTEAFF	TGTGCCAGCAGTCAGGACAGGAACACTGAAGCTTTCTTT
TRBV29-1	TRBJ1-1	-	-	CSVQQMNTEAFF	TGCAGCGTACAGCAAATGAACACTGAAGCTTTCTTT
TRBV6-6	TRBJ1-6	-	-	CASSQGYNSPLHF	TGTGCCAGCTCACAGGGTTACAATTCACCCCTCCACTTT
TRBV6-5	TRBJ2-6	TRBD1	-	CASTGTGGGANVLTF	TGTGCCAGCACCGGGACAGGGGGTGGGGCCAACGTCCTGACTTTC
TRBV6-1	TRBJ1-4	-	few	CASTRTVNEKLFF	TGTGCCAGCACCAGGACAGTCAATGAAAAACTGTTTTTT
TRBV15	TRBJ1-2	TRBD1	-	CATSRGGTGDPYGYTF	TGTGCCACCAGCAGAGGTGGGACAGGGGACCCCTATGGCTACACCTTC